Below are 3 T cell receptor beta chains sequenced from a single sample in a study of beta chain features in type 1 diabetes. Study results and limitations: In every one of the four CD4+ subsets, TCRB CDR3s were moderately but significantly shorter in Type 1 diabetes patients.

Their specific antigens are unknown. Reverse transcribing all isolated RNA meant expressed TCRB transcripts were sequenced. Produced via immunoSEQ multiplex PCR; TCRdb's table is partial and in-frame only. Of under 350,000 clones in the sample, 24% are singletons; the top ten hold approximately 0.011%. Sequenced sample: naive CD4+ T cells from blood. The source is a woman aged 25-40 years with type 1 diabetes.

This clone was found a few times. The rearrangement uses TRBV7-3 and TRBJ2-1; 12 bases fit TRBD2. Germline values: CDR1 SGHTA, CDR2 FQGTGA. The CDR3 runs 15 residues. Trimming removed 6 bases from V and 8 bases from J; junction bases left unmatched: 8. The CDR3, as DNA: TGTGCCAGCAGACGACTAGCGGGAGTAGGCTATGAGCAGTTCTTC. It yields the protein CASRRLAGVGYEQFF.

The chain uses TRBV7-2 and TRBJ2-3, with 9 nucleotides matching TRBD2. The CDR3 runs to 18 residues. V lost 3 bases to trimming and J lost 0 bases; unmatched junction nucleotides: 10. Germline assignment: CDR1 SGHTA and CDR2 FQGNSA. The CDR3 is CASSLLPAGLASTDTQYF. The CDR3 DNA is TGTGCCAGCAGCTTGCTCCCCGCTGGACTAGCGAGCACAGATACGCAGTATTTT.

This clone was seen a few times. This sequence joins TRBV27 and TRBJ2-6, with TRBD1 matching over 8 bases. This CDR3 comprises 15 residues. Germline-derived CDR1 and CDR2 are MNHEY and SMNVEV (reference sequence). With 5 bases clipped from V and 2 bases from J, the junction kept 2 bases outside the gene matches. The CDR3 sequence is CASSATGAGANVLTF. CDR3 coding DNA: TGTGCCAGCAGTGCGACAGGGGCTGGGGCCAACGTCCTGACTTTC.